The 16 T cell receptor beta chains in this list originate from one sample, sequenced in a study of blood T cell repertoires in COVID-19. Some clones are missing from TCRdb's copy, which holds only in-frame ones; the method was immunoSEQ multiplex PCR. The sample consists of roughly 110,000 clones, roughly four fifths of them appearing once. The sample was peripheral blood. Receptors originate from a man in his sixties or seventies with acute or convalescent COVID-19.

DNA of the CDR3: TGCAGCGCCGGGGGGACCTACAATGAGCAGTTCTTC. Translation: CSAGGTYNEQFF. The chain carries TRBV29-1 and TRBJ2-1, with TRBD2 matching over 7 bases. Per the germline V gene, CDR1 is SQVTM and CDR2 is ANQGSEA. V was pared by 7 bases and J by 2 bases, with 2 bases of the junction left unmatched. CDR3 size: 12 residues.

V usage is TRBV25-1 and J usage is TRBJ2-3, with TRBD2 identical over 8 bases. V dropped 8 bases and J dropped 4; count of bases not matched to a gene: 8. The CDR3 length is 14 residues. Germline V CDR1 and CDR2: MGHDK, SYGVNS. The CDR3 nucleotides read TGTGCCAGCCTCGCGCGGGGGGCCTCAGATACGCAGTATTTT. Translation gives CASLARGASDTQYF.

This rearrangement joins TRBV2 to TRBJ2-3; 9 bases agree with TRBD1. Germline V gives CDR1 SNHLY, CDR2 FYNNEI. V shed 4 bases and J 6 bases; nucleotides not matched to a gene: 8. The CDR3 runs to 15 residues. The CDR3 nucleotides are TGTGCCAGCAGTGGGACAGGGGTGGGGACTGATACGCAGTATTTT. Translated: CASSGTGVGTDTQYF.

The chain recombines TRBV12-3 or TRBV12-4 with TRBJ2-1; 7 bases agree with TRBD2. The V and J ends lost 6 bases and 5 bases, in that order; junction bases with no gene match: 4. The CDR3 has 13 residues. The CDR3 DNA sequence: TGTGCCAGCAGCTTGGGACTAAACAATGAGCAGTTCTTC. Translated, it gives CASSLGLNNEQFF.

The V call is TRBV24-1, the J call TRBJ2-5, with a tentative D call TRBD1 (6 bases). The CDR3 length is 17 residues. CDR1 and CDR2 from the germline V gene are KGHDR and SFDVKD. V was cut by 4 bases and J by 0 bases, with 17 bases left in between. CDR3 in amino acids: CATSDHAGTKYQETQYF. The DNA for the CDR3 is TGTGCCACCAGTGACCACGCCGGGACAAAGTACCAAGAGACCCAGTACTTC.

V usage is TRBV18 and J usage is TRBJ1-4; 7 bases are a match to TRBD1. This CDR3 contains 15 residues. Germline CDR1 and CDR2: KGHSH and LQKENI. The trim removed 4 bases at V and 3 bases at J, leaving 5 bases unmatched. CDR3 in DNA: TGTGCCAGCTCACTCTCACAGGGGTCTAATGAAAAACTGTTTTTT. Residues: CASSLSQGSNEKLFF.

Details on this clone: Other DNA sequences in the sample encode the same CDR3. The chain links TRBV7-9 to TRBJ2-7; TRBD2 might be the D (6 bases). This CDR3 is built from 14 residues. In germline, CDR1 is SEHNR, CDR2 FQNEAQ (reference sequence). Deletions cut 2 bases from V and 2 bases from J, with 10 bases between. CDR3 protein: CASSLWGVTYEQYF. CDR3 sequence (DNA): TGTGCCAGCAGCTTATGGGGGGTTACCTACGAGCAGTACTTC.

This clone was observed a handful of times. The genes are TRBV25-1 and TRBJ2-7; 7 bases are shared with TRBD2. This CDR3 contains 15 residues. Germline V gene sequence: CDR1 MGHDK, CDR2 SYGVNS. J lost 2 bases, V lost 2 bases, and 6 bases had no gene match. The CDR3 region is CASSEDPSGTYEQYF. In DNA form, the CDR3 reads TGTGCCAGCAGTGAAGATCCTAGCGGAACCTACGAGCAGTACTTC.

CDR3 amino acids: CASSLGLAGDTQYF. The CDR3 nucleotides read TGTGCCAGCAGCTTAGGGCTAGCGGGAGACACGCAGTATTTT. The J gene is TRBJ2-3, the V gene TRBV11-3; 10 bases map to TRBD2. CDR3 length: 14 residues. The V segment lost 1 base and the J segment 9 bases; nucleotides outside the gene matches: 4. The germline V gene has CDR1 SGHNT and CDR2 YENEEA.

V and J are TRBV4-2 and TRBJ1-4; tentatively, D is TRBD1 (5 bases). The CDR3 runs to 15 residues. The germline V and J ends were trimmed by 0 bases and 7 bases, with 12 bases remaining between them. Germline-derived CDR1 and CDR2 are LGHNA and YNFKEQ. CDR3 in DNA: TGTGCCAGCAGCCAAGATTTCATGCAGGGTGAAAAACTGTTTTTT. Protein: CASSQDFMQGEKLFF.

This chain uses TRBV4-1 with TRBJ2-2; D is unresolved. Deletions cut 0 bases from V and 0 bases from J, with 14 bases between. CDR1 is MGHRA, CDR2 YSYEKL, per germline. The CDR3 consists of 18 residues. DNA for the CDR3: TGCGCCAGCAGCCAAGAAGCACGAGTCGCCTCGAACACCGGGGAGCTGTTTTTT. Its protein product is CASSQEARVASNTGELFF.

The gene calls are TRBV5-1 and TRBJ1-1, with D perhaps TRBD1 (5 bases). V lost 5 bases and J lost 1, with 12 bases in between. The CDR3 contains 14 residues. Germline CDR1 SGHRS, CDR2 YFSETQ. The CDR3 DNA reads TGCGCCAGCAGTTATCGCAGGGAGAACACTGAAGCTTTCTTT. This encodes CASSYRRENTEAFF.

The chain recombines TRBV24-1 with TRBJ1-2; 11 bases match TRBD1. Germline-derived CDR1 and CDR2 are KGHDR and SFDVKD. The CDR3 spans 15 residues. V dropped 3 bases and J dropped 7; count of bases not matched to a gene: 6. The CDR3 DNA follows: TGTGCCACCAGTGATACCGGACAGGGGGCAATTGGCTACACCTTC. Translation gives CATSDTGQGAIGYTF.

The chain links TRBV9 to TRBJ1-3, with 10 bases that match TRBD1. The CDR3 loop spans 15 amino acids. Trimming cost V 3 bases and J 3 bases; bases outside gene matches: 3. Germline values: CDR1 SGDLS, CDR2 YYNGEE. The CDR3 coding sequence is TGTGCCAGCAGCGGAGGACAGGGGGTTGGAAACACCATATATTTT. As protein: CASSGGQGVGNTIYF.

The chain links TRBV6-5 to TRBJ1-2; D gene ambiguous. Germline-derived CDR1 and CDR2 are MNHEY and SVGAGI. The V end lost 4 bases, the J end lost 4 bases, and 19 bases lay between the germline ends. CDR3 length: 16 residues. The CDR3: CASSSFDRGRSYGYTF. CDR3 nucleotides: TGTGCCAGCAGTTCCTTTGACCGAGGAAGATCCTATGGCTACACCTTC.

The J gene is TRBJ1-1, the V gene TRBV5-1; TRBD1 might be the D (5 bases). Germline-derived CDR1 and CDR2 are SGHRS and YFSETQ. Trimming took off 4 bases at V and 1 base at J, with 11 bases between the two ends. This CDR3 has 14 residues. In DNA form, the CDR3 reads TGCGCCAGCAGCCTGGAAGGGGCGAACACTGAAGCTTTCTTT. Encoded protein: CASSLEGANTEAFF.